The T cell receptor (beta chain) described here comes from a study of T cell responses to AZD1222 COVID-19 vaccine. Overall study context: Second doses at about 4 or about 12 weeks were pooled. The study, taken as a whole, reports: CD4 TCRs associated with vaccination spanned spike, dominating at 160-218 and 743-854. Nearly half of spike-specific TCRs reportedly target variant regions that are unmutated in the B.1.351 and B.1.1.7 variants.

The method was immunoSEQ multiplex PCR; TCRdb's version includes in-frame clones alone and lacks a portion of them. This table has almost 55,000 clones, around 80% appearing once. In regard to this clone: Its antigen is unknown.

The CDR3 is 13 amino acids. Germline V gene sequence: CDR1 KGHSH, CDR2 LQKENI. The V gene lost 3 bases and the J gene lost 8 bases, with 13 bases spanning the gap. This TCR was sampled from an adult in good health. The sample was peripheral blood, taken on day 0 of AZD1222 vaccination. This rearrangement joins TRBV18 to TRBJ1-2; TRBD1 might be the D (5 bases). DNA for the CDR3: TGTGCCAGCTCACCCACAGGCCCTGAGGGCTACACCTTC. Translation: CASSPTGPEGYTF. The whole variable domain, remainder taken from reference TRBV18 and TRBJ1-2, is NAGVMQNPRHLVRRRGQEARLRCSPMKGHSHVYWYRQLPEEGLKFMVYLQKENIIDESGMPKERFSAEFPKEGPSILRIQQVVRGDSAAYFCASSPTGPEGYTFGSGTRLTVV.